These 8 T cell receptor beta chains were sequenced from one sample in a study of blood T cell repertoires in COVID-19. The table came from immunoSEQ multiplex PCR; TCRdb's copy has only in-frame clones and leaves some out. The data contain over 250,000 clones, 70% to 90% of them singletons. The sequencing sample was made of peripheral blood. These receptors came from a woman in her 70s with acute or convalescent COVID-19.

This chain links TRBV7-9 with TRBJ2-7, with TRBD1 as a possible D gene (6 bases). CDR1 is SEHNR and CDR2 is FQNEAQ in the germline V gene (reference sequence). The CDR3 contains 15 residues. V was clipped by 2 bases and J by 0 bases, with 11 bases between them. The CDR3 DNA sequence: TGTGCCAGCAGCTTAATACAGGGATTCTCCTACGAGCAGTACTTC. It specifies CASSLIQGFSYEQYF.

The chain employs TRBV28 and TRBJ1-5, with 8 bases lining up with TRBD1. The J segment lost 5 bases and the V segment lost 6 bases, leaving 9 bases of the junction unmatched. Per the germline V gene, CDR1 is MDHEN and CDR2 is SYDVKM. This CDR3 has 15 amino acids. The CDR3 is CASSTTSGGYQPQHF. CDR3 nucleotide sequence: TGTGCCAGCAGCACTACCTCAGGGGGCTATCAGCCCCAGCATTTT.

The chain recombines TRBV30 with TRBJ2-6, with TRBD2 as a possible D gene (5 bases). V was shortened by 7 bases and J by 2 bases, with 9 bases between the two germline ends. The germline CDR1 and CDR2 sequences are GTSNPN and SVGIG (reference sequence). This CDR3 region has 13 residues. Written as DNA, the CDR3 is TGTGCCTTTTCGGGAACTGGGGCCAACGTCCTGACTTTC. This translates into CAFSGTGANVLTF.

The V call is TRBV18, the J call TRBJ1-4; tentative D call: TRBD1 (5 bases). Germline assignment: CDR1 KGHSH and CDR2 LQKENI. Trimming left V 4 bases short and J 5 bases short, with 23 bases between. The CDR3 covers 18 residues. The DNA of the CDR3 is TGTGCCAGCTCACTACTGCTATCTAAGAAGACAGAAAATGAAAAACTGTTTTTT. Its protein product is CASSLLLSKKTENEKLFF.

The table lists this clone with a few counts. The V call is TRBV18, the J call TRBJ2-2; perhaps TRBD1 as D (6 bases). The V gene's germline CDR1 is KGHSH and CDR2 LQKENI. This CDR3 comprises 14 residues. V lost 5 bases, J lost 8 bases, and 15 bases lay in between. CDR3 protein: CASSYLQGRGELFF. CDR3 nucleotide sequence: TGTGCCAGCTCATACCTACAGGGACGAGGGGAGCTGTTTTTT.

The gene calls are TRBV19 and TRBJ1-2, with D possibly TRBD1 on 5 matching bases. Germline V gene lookup returns CDR1 LNHDA and CDR2 SQIVND (reference sequence). The CDR3 loop spans 14 amino acids. Trimming took off 4 bases at V and 5 bases at J, with 14 bases between the two ends. The CDR3 is CASSKGRQSYGYTF. CDR3 DNA sequence: TGTGCCAGTAGTAAGGGGCGTCAGTCTTATGGCTACACCTTC.

The chain couples TRBV20-1 to TRBJ2-7, with 7 bases that match TRBD2. The CDR3 is 11 residues long. Trimming cost V 6 bases and J 6 bases; bases outside gene matches: 5. From germline, CDR1 is DFQATT and CDR2 SNEGSKA (reference sequence). In DNA, the CDR3 is TGCAGTGCCAGTAGCGGGCTCGAGCAGTACTTC. Encoded protein: CSASSGLEQYF.

This clone has just a few counts. The gene calls are TRBV19 and TRBJ1-3, with TRBD1 identical over 7 bases. The CDR3 sequence is 17 residues long. Germline assignment: CDR1 LNHDA and CDR2 SQIVND (reference sequence). V was pared by 5 bases and J by 6 bases, with 16 bases of the junction left unmatched. In DNA, the CDR3 is TGTGCCAGTAGTCCGGCAGGGGGAACCTACTCGAAAAACACCATATATTTT. It is translated as CASSPAGGTYSKNTIYF.